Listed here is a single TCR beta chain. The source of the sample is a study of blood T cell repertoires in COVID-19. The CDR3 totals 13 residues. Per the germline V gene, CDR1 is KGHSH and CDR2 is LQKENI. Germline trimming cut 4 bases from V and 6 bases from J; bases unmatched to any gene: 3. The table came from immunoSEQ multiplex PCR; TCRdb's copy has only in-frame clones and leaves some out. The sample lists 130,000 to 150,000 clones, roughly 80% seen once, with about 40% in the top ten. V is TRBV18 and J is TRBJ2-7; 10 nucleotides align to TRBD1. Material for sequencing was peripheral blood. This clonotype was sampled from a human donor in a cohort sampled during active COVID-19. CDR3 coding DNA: TGTGCCAGCTCACTTGACAGGGGGCGCGAGCAGTACTTC. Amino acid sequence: CASSLDRGREQYF.